The 20 T cell receptor beta chains listed next were all sequenced from one sample in a study of sequential checkpoint blockade in melanoma. Documented treatment: randomized to nivolumab then ipilimumab (arm A) or the reverse (arm B). Method: immunoSEQ multiplex PCR; TCRdb's copy keeps in-frame clones and lacks some. The sample lists some 13,000 clones, about 78% seen once, with around a third in the top ten. Source: CD8+ T cells sorted from blood (inferred from file names), taken from a patient given nivolumab and ipilimumab in sequence. The source of these receptors is a human donor with melanoma.

V gene TRBV6-5 combines with J gene TRBJ1-2; D gene ambiguous. The CDR3 spans 13 residues. The V end was cut by 5 bases, the J end by 8 bases, with 15 bases between. CDR1 and CDR2 from the germline V gene are MNHEY and SVGAGI. CDR3 in amino acids: CASSPGRSGGYTF. The CDR3 DNA sequence: TGTGCCAGCAGTCCTGGGAGGTCGGGAGGCTACACCTTC.

The chain joins TRBV13 to TRBJ2-2, with 7 bases fitting TRBD2. Germline CDR1 PRHDT, CDR2 FYEKMQ (reference sequence). Unmatched junction bases numbered 1, after V lost 3 bases and J lost 3 bases. CDR3 length equals 14 residues. DNA of the CDR3: TGTGCCAGCAGCTTCGCGGGAGACACCGGGGAGCTGTTTTTT. Its protein is CASSFAGDTGELFF.

V usage is TRBV27 and J usage is TRBJ2-5; 7 bases match TRBD1. The V segment lost 5 bases and the J segment 7 bases; nucleotides outside the gene matches: 10. The CDR3 is 14 amino acids. Germline assignment: CDR1 MNHEY and CDR2 SMNVEV (reference sequence). CDR3 sequence: CASSPGTVPGTQYF. For the CDR3, the DNA is TGTGCCAGCAGTCCCGGGACAGTTCCGGGGACCCAGTACTTC.

V gene TRBV6-1 combines with J gene TRBJ1-1; D uncertain. There are 12 residues in the CDR3. CDR1 MNHNS and CDR2 SASEGT come from the germline V gene. CDR3 sequence (DNA): TGTGCTATCGAGAGAACGGACACTGAAGCTTTCTTT. As protein: CAIERTDTEAFF.

This clone was counted a few times. The genes are TRBV19 and TRBJ1-1; 7 nucleotides match TRBD1. Germline V lookup: CDR1 LNHDA, CDR2 SQIVND (reference sequence). With 9 bases clipped from V and 4 bases from J, the junction kept 2 bases outside the gene matches. This CDR3 spans 11 amino acids. The CDR3 bases are TGTGCCAGCCGACAGGGCACTGAAGCTTTCTTT. This sequence encodes CASRQGTEAFF.

The chain links TRBV19 to TRBJ2-5, with no clear D. Trimming pared 3 bases from V and 1 base from J, leaving 6 bases between. Per the germline V gene, CDR1 is LNHDA and CDR2 is SQIVND (reference sequence). The CDR3 has 13 amino acids. CDR3 DNA sequence: TGTGCCAGTAGTATCAGGTTCCAAGAGACCCAGTACTTC. Translated, it gives CASSIRFQETQYF.

By sample fraction, this clone is large. Other nucleotide sequences in the sample specify the same CDR3. The gene calls are TRBV7-2 and TRBJ1-2; 9 bases are a match to TRBD1. The CDR3 runs 16 residues. Germline CDR1 reads SGHTA; CDR2 reads FQGNSA. With V trimmed by 2 bases and J by 8 bases, 12 bases remained unmatched. The CDR3 spells CASSLTPPRQGEGYTF. The DNA for the CDR3 is TGTGCCAGCAGCTTAACCCCACCTCGACAGGGGGAAGGCTACACCTTC.

The chain combines TRBV27 with TRBJ1-5; D possibly corresponds to TRBD1 (5 bases). This CDR3 is 15 amino acids long. CDR1 MNHEY and CDR2 SMNVEV come from the germline V gene (reference sequence). The V end was cut by 6 bases, the J end by 0 bases, with 12 bases between. Written as DNA, the CDR3 is TGTGCCAGCAGCACGAGACAGCATAGCAATCAGCCCCAGCATTTT. It encodes CASSTRQHSNQPQHF.

This clone came up once. V and J are TRBV30 and TRBJ2-7, with D maybe TRBD2 (5 bases). Trimming took off 5 bases at V and 0 bases at J, with 11 bases between the two ends. The CDR3 contains 13 residues. Per the germline V gene, CDR1 is GTSNPN and CDR2 is SVGIG (reference sequence). Here the CDR3 reads CAWSDYSSYEQYF. Written as DNA, the CDR3 is TGTGCCTGGTCAGACTATAGCTCCTACGAGCAGTACTTC.

V and J are TRBV4-3 and TRBJ2-1, with D possibly being TRBD2 (6 bases). Germline V gene sequence: CDR1 LGHNA, CDR2 YSLEER. This CDR3 spans 17 amino acids. V was trimmed by 0 bases and J by 0 bases, leaving 12 bases between them. CDR3 in amino acids: CASSQEKLGGSYNEQFF. CDR3 DNA: TGCGCCAGCAGCCAAGAAAAGTTGGGGGGCTCCTACAATGAGCAGTTCTTC.

The genes are TRBV2 and TRBJ2-3; weak D call: TRBD2 (5 bases). This CDR3 has 13 amino acids. Germline V lookup: CDR1 SNHLY, CDR2 FYNNEI. Deletions cut 7 bases from V and 2 bases from J, with 10 bases between. Here the CDR3 reads CASTSGPTDTQYF. Here the CDR3 DNA reads TGTGCCAGCACGAGCGGACCCACAGATACGCAGTATTTT.

The chain couples TRBV9 to TRBJ2-4; TRBD1 aligns across 8 bases. Germline V gene lookup returns CDR1 SGDLS and CDR2 YYNGEE. This CDR3 is 18 amino acids long. V dropped 0 bases and J dropped 2; count of bases not matched to a gene: 10. The CDR3 region is CASSVAGTGTGPKNIQYF. The CDR3 DNA follows: TGTGCCAGCAGCGTAGCCGGGACAGGCACGGGACCCAAAAACATTCAGTACTTC.

V and J are TRBV30 and TRBJ2-5; D is uncertain. The J call may be incorrect, as the DNA end agrees better with TRBJ2-7. CDR3 length: 13 amino acids. Germline CDR1 and CDR2: GTSNPN and SVGIG (reference sequence). CDR3 bases: TGTGCCTGGACCCCCCCGCATTCCTACGAGCAGTACTTC. Its protein is CAWTPPHSYEQYF.

The gene calls are TRBV25-1 and TRBJ1-5, with 8 bases aligning to TRBD1. V shed 5 bases, J shed 5 bases, and the junction held 8 bases outside the gene matches. Germline CDR1 MGHDK, CDR2 SYGVNS. The CDR3 length is 15 residues. CDR3 residues: CASSPRTGRDQPQHF. Written as DNA, the CDR3 is TGTGCCAGCAGTCCACGGACAGGGAGGGATCAGCCCCAGCATTTT.

V is TRBV9 and J is TRBJ2-3; the D gene is possibly TRBD2 (6 bases). CDR1 is SGDLS and CDR2 is YYNGEE in the germline V gene. This CDR3 comprises 16 residues. The ends were cut back, 4 bases at V and 8 bases at J, with 23 bases in the middle. The DNA of the CDR3 is TGTGCCAGCAGCCCAGATGACCAAGTGGGGGGAGGTACGCAGTATTTT. Amino acids: CASSPDDQVGGGTQYF.

This sequence joins TRBV28 and TRBJ2-7, with TRBD2 matching over 13 bases. This CDR3 spans 15 amino acids. The trim removed 6 bases at V and 3 bases at J, leaving 5 bases unmatched. Germline lookup yields CDR1 MDHEN and CDR2 SYDVKM. CDR3 residues: CASRLTSGRVYEQYF. In nucleotides, the CDR3 is TGTGCCAGCAGACTAACTAGCGGGAGGGTCTACGAGCAGTACTTC.

J is TRBJ2-5 and V is TRBV7-8, with D possibly being TRBD1 (8 bases). The CDR3 extends over 16 amino acids. The V end was cut by 1 base, the J end by 5 bases, with 17 bases between. Germline loops: CDR1 SGHVS, CDR2 FQNEAQ. The CDR3 DNA follows: TGTGCCAGCAGCTTAGATACAGGGGGGGTTAAGGAGACCCAGTACTTC. Translated: CASSLDTGGVKETQYF.

The rearrangement uses TRBV9 and TRBJ2-1; TRBD2 aligns across 8 bases. Germline CDR1 reads SGDLS; CDR2 reads YYNGEE. V gave up 7 bases and J gave up 5 bases; unmatched junction bases: 5. The CDR3 extends over 13 amino acids. The CDR3: CASDGGGHNEQFF. The CDR3 bases are TGTGCCAGCGACGGGGGGGGGCACAATGAGCAGTTCTTC.

This clone was picked up a small number of times. V and J are TRBV10-2 and TRBJ2-7, with 8 bases that match TRBD1. With V trimmed by 5 bases and J by 5 bases, 14 bases remained unmatched. Germline CDR1 is WSHSY and CDR2 is SAAADI. The CDR3 totals 16 residues. CDR3 loop: CASSSRTGPHPDEQYF. The DNA of the CDR3 is TGCGCCAGCAGTTCTCGGACAGGGCCCCACCCTGACGAGCAGTACTTC.

The chain recombines TRBV6-6 with TRBJ2-7; tentative D call: TRBD2 (6 bases). With 7 bases removed from V and 5 bases from J, the gap between germline ends came to 15 bases. Germline loops: CDR1 MNHNY, CDR2 SVGAGI (reference sequence). The CDR3 extends over 13 amino acids. The CDR3 coding sequence is TGTGCCAGCACTCATACTAGCCCCCACGAGCAGTACTTC. Its translation: CASTHTSPHEQYF.